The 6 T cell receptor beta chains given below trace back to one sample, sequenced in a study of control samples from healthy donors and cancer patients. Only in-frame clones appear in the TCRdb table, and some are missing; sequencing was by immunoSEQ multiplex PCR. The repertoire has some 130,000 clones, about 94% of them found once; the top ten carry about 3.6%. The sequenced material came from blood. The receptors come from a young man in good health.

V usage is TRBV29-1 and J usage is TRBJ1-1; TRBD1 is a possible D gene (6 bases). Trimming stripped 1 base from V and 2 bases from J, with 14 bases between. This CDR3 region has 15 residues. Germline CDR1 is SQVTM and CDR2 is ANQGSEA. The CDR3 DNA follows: TGCAGCGTTGAAGGGGTTTGGGGGGCAAACACTGAAGCTTTCTTT. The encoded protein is CSVEGVWGANTEAFF.

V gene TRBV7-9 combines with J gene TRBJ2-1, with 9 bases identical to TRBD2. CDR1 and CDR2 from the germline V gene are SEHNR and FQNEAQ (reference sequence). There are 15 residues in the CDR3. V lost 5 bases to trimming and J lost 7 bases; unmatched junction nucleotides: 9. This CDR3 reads CASSNPRTSENEQFF. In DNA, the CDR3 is TGTGCCAGCAGCAATCCCCGGACTAGCGAGAATGAGCAGTTCTTC.

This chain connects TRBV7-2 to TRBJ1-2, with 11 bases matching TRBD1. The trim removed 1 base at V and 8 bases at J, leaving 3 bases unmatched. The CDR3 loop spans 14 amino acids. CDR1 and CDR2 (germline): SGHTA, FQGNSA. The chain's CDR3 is CASSLEGQGEGYTF. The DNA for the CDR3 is TGTGCCAGCAGCTTAGAGGGACAGGGGGAGGGCTACACCTTC.

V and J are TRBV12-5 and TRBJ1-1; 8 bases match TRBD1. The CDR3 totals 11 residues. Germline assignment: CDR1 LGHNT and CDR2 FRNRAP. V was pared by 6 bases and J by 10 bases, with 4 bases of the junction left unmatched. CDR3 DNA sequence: TGTGCTAGTGGCTCGACAGGGGTAGCTTTCTTT. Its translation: CASGSTGVAFF.

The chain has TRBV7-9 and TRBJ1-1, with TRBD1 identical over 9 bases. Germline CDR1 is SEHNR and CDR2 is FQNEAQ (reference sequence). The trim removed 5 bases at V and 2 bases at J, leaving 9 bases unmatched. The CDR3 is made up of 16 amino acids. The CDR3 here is CASSHTGGRLNTEAFF. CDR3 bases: TGTGCCAGCAGCCATACAGGGGGCAGGTTAAACACTGAAGCTTTCTTT.

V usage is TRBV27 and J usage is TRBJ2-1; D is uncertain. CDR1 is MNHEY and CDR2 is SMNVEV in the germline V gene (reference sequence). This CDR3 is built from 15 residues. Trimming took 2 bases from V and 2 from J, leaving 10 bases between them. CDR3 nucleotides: TGTGCCAGCAGTTTAGGGAATGGGCCCTACAATGAGCAGTTCTTC. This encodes CASSLGNGPYNEQFF.